These T cell receptor beta chains were read from a single sample in a study of cytomegalovirus exposure and HLA in healthy donors. Sequencing was performed with immunoSEQ multiplex PCR; in TCRdb, only in-frame clones are kept and a portion is missing. The table includes roughly 150,000 clones, about 81% detected once. The specimen sequenced was PBMCs. Source of these receptors: a girl under 18 in good health and CMV-seropositive. The conserved cysteine and the conserved F or W are not part of the CDR3 here. Not every row has a clone size; where given, it reads once, few, many or a size class.

. | TRBJ2-1 | TRBV11-2 | ASSLGPYNEQF
. | TRBJ2-5 | TRBV2 | ASSGGLADRLSQETQY
. | TRBJ2-1 | TRBV27 | ASSPRAYNEQF
. | TRBJ2-3 | TRBV5-4 | ASSFRQGGDTQY
once | TRBJ2-4 | TRBV6-5 | ASSYIAGQYIQY
. | TRBJ1-1 | TRBV11-3 | ASSLKESTEAF
. | . | TRBV11-2 | ASSLEQGYEQY
. | TRBJ1-5 | TRBV27 | ASSLQGEQPQH
. | TRBJ1-4 | TRBV18 | ASSPGAGSLPNEKLF
. | TRBJ1-1 | TRBV30 | AWTGGGYLEAF
. | TRBJ1-5 | TRBV6-5 | ASSVSGGGQPQH
. | TRBJ2-7 | TRBV5-4 | ASSEAGTSGRPEQY
. | TRBJ2-2 | TRBV7-3 | ASSSQGAVTGELF
. | TRBJ1-1 | TRBV7-9 | ASSEQGATMNTEAF
few | TRBJ2-7 | TRBV5-1 | ASSLSASSGNLQY
. | TRBJ2-3 | TRBV20-1 | SAHQTDTQY
. | TRBJ2-7 | TRBV5-1 | ASSLGQRSYEQY
. | TRBJ1-2 | TRBV7-2 | ASSLVSGDYGYT
. | TRBJ1-1 | TRBV19 | ASSLEDSTEAF
. | TRBJ1-5 | TRBV7-9 | ASSSTTGYSNQPQH
few | TRBJ2-1 | TRBV30 | AWSPSGDNEQF
. | TRBJ2-5 | TRBV12-5 | ASSGGMETQY
. | TRBJ2-5 | TRBV6-5 | ASSYSSLETQY
. | TRBJ2-5 | TRBV28 | ASSSPGTGGPQETQY
. | TRBJ2-5 | TRBV6-1 | ASTRQAQETQY
. | TRBJ1-2 | TRBV5-6 | ASSPPGQGRDGYT
. | TRBJ2-7 | TRBV7-2 | ASSPLRGDQY
. | TRBJ1-4 | TRBV7-9 | ASSFLDRGLNEKLF
. | TRBJ1-2 | TRBV4-1 | ASSPLRVQALYGYT
. | TRBJ2-3 | TRBV5-1 | ASRADSGEDTQY
. | TRBJ2-7 | TRBV28 | ASSLTGVSSYEQY
. | TRBJ2-1 | TRBV9 | ASSAGGTSAYNEQF
. | TRBJ1-1 | TRBV28 | ASSPDRAYTEAF
. | TRBJ1-4 | TRBV5-1 | ASSTSSMGQLNEKLF
. | . | TRBV28 | ASYGTESYEQY
. | TRBJ2-5 | TRBV9 | ASSVGWGGQETQY
. | TRBJ2-2 | TRBV18 | ASPPGQLTTGELF
. | TRBJ2-1 | TRBV5-1 | ASSLGGTSNYEQF
once | TRBJ2-7 | TRBV28 | ASSSRPIAGEEYEQY
once | TRBJ1-3 | TRBV7-9 | ASSARNRENTIY
. | TRBJ2-2 | TRBV19 | ASSILAGITGELF
once | TRBJ1-5 | TRBV2 | ASRAGTGDGLQPQH
. | TRBJ2-7 | TRBV7-3 | ASSYGQGSEQY
few | TRBJ2-1 | TRBV28 | ASSLLLPGTGYNEQF
. | TRBJ1-2 | TRBV14 | ASSPRQGFGYT
. | TRBJ2-3 | TRBV30 | AWSDGRGGAQY
. | TRBJ2-3 | TRBV7-6 | ASSLAASGGIGAYTDTQY